This T cell receptor (beta chain) was found in a study of cytomegalovirus exposure and HLA in healthy donors. Looking at the study overall: Early release data held tens of millions of unique TCRs from HLA-typed donors. Study-level findings and limits: Analyses of presence and absence presupposed an approximately uniform sequencing depth across donors. On later analysis, the bulk of CMV-associated TCR beta chains appeared to be HLA-restricted. Associated with HLA alleles at 0.05 false discovery rate in a later analysis were 16,951 TCR beta sequences.

On this clone itself: The antigen remains unidentified.

PCR employed 60 Vbeta and 13 Jbeta primers. Clones were read by immunoSEQ multiplex PCR, and TCRdb kept only the in-frame ones, dropping some. The sample lists approximately 170,000 clones, approximately 81% occurring once. Per germline, CDR1 MNHEY and CDR2 SMNVEV (reference sequence). Trimming removed 3 bases at V and 1 base at J, with 15 bases between. The CDR3 has 16 residues. The chain joins TRBV27 to TRBJ1-1; no definite D call. The clonotype comes from a boy younger than 10 in good health and CMV-seronegative. Sequences were obtained from PBMCs. CDR3 sequence reads: CASSFGQTPENTEAFF. The CDR3 DNA follows: TGTGCCAGCAGTTTTGGGCAGACCCCCGAGAACACTGAAGCTTTCTTT.